Below are 30 T cell receptor beta chains sequenced from a single sample in a study of cytomegalovirus exposure and HLA in healthy donors. PCR employed 60 Vbeta and 13 Jbeta primers. Only in-frame clones appear in the TCRdb table, and some are missing; sequencing was by immunoSEQ multiplex PCR. The sample has about 190,000 clones; approximately 84% are singletons. What was sequenced was PBMCs. The receptor source for this set is a man aged 50 to 59 in good health and CMV-seronegative.

The chain is built from TRBV7-6 and TRBJ2-3; TRBD2 matches 12 bases. The CDR3 consists of 15 residues. The J segment lost 3 bases and the V segment lost 5 bases, leaving 3 bases of the junction unmatched. CDR1 and CDR2 from the germline V gene are SGHVS and FNYEAQ. The CDR3 loop reads CASSDGTSGTDTQYF. DNA of the CDR3: TGTGCCAGCAGCGATGGGACTAGCGGGACAGATACGCAGTATTTT.

Concerning this clone: An end of the junction does not agree with germline; a read error may underlie this. The chain employs TRBV9 and TRBJ1-2; TRBD1 matches at 8 bases. CDR3 length: 12 amino acids. Germline CDR1 is SGDLS and CDR2 is YYNGEE. CDR3 nucleotides: TGTGCCAGCAGCACGTTGACAGGGGTCCGCGCCTTC. Its translation: CASSTLTGVRAF.

This chain links TRBV15 with TRBJ1-2; TRBD1 might be the D (6 bases). This CDR3 comprises 14 residues. Germline CDR1 and CDR2: LNHNV and YYDKDF (reference sequence). V was trimmed by 5 bases and J by 3 bases, leaving 13 bases between them. For the CDR3, the DNA is TGTGCCACCAGCCCCCGTAAGGGGGACTATGGCTACACCTTC. Protein product: CATSPRKGDYGYTF.

With regard to this clone: Compared with germline, one end of the junction differs, possibly owing to a read error. This chain links TRBV27 with TRBJ2-1; 10 bases align to TRBD2. Per the germline V gene, CDR1 is MNHEY and CDR2 is SMNVEV (reference sequence). This CDR3 contains 17 residues. The CDR3 DNA follows: TGTGCCAGCAGTTCTCTGGTTAGCGGGGGGTCCTTCAATGAGCAGTTCTTC. Amino acid sequence: CASSSLVSGGSFNEQFF.

Written as DNA, the CDR3 is TGTGCCAGCAGCTTGGACAGGGCCCAAGAGACCCAGTACTTC. Its translation: CASSLDRAQETQYF. The chain links TRBV7-9 to TRBJ2-5; 8 bases are shared with TRBD1. The trim removed 3 bases at V and 1 base at J, leaving 1 base unmatched. Germline CDR1 reads SEHNR; CDR2 reads FQNEAQ (reference sequence). CDR3 length: 14 residues.

The rearrangement joins TRBV7-9 to TRBJ2-1, with D possibly being TRBD2 (5 bases). The CDR3 is made up of 17 amino acids. Trimming left V 5 bases short and J 3 bases short, with 20 bases between. Germline V gives CDR1 SEHNR, CDR2 FQNEAQ (reference sequence). This CDR3 is CASSPNWEISLYNEQFF. The CDR3 nucleotides are TGTGCCAGCAGCCCCAATTGGGAGATTTCGCTCTACAATGAGCAGTTCTTC.

This clone was seen a single time. The V call is TRBV7-8, the J call TRBJ2-3; 8 bases map to TRBD1. Germline CDR1 is SGHVS and CDR2 is FQNEAQ. The CDR3 covers 16 residues. J was trimmed by 5 bases and V by 3 bases; bases with no gene match: 10. CDR3 residues: CASSFPLTGAKDTQYF. DNA of the CDR3: TGTGCCAGCAGCTTCCCCCTGACAGGGGCGAAAGATACGCAGTATTTT.

CDR3 sequence reads: CASSYATGVNEQFF. CDR3 sequence (DNA): TGTGCCAGCAGTTATGCGACAGGGGTGAATGAGCAGTTCTTC. The gene calls are TRBV6-5 and TRBJ2-1; 8 bases are a match to TRBD1. The CDR3 has 14 amino acids. Trimming took 3 bases from V and 7 from J; bases not matched to a gene: 5. Germline V gene data show CDR1 as MNHEY and CDR2 as SVGAGI.

V usage is TRBV7-9 and J usage is TRBJ1-1, with D maybe TRBD1 (6 bases). From germline, CDR1 is SEHNR and CDR2 FQNEAQ (reference sequence). V was shortened by 2 bases and J by 6 bases, with 10 bases between the two germline ends. The CDR3 totals 13 residues. The CDR3 region is CASSLSGVAEAFF. As DNA, the CDR3 is TGTGCCAGCAGCTTATCAGGGGTGGCTGAAGCTTTCTTT.

The V call is TRBV19, the J call TRBJ1-1; no reliable D call. Germline V CDR1 and CDR2: LNHDA, SQIVND (reference sequence). CDR3 size: 13 residues. Between the trimmed V and J ends, which lost 0 bases and 3 bases, there was a span of 5 bases. CDR3 in amino acids: CASSIDSYTEAFF. CDR3 DNA: TGTGCCAGTAGTATAGATTCGTACACTGAAGCTTTCTTT.

V gene TRBV21-1 combines with J gene TRBJ2-1; the D call TRBD1 from the table was never checked on the DNA. TRBV21-1 is marked as a pseudogene. CDR3 size: 17 residues. CDR3 in amino acids: CASRVKHRDSFYNEQFF. For the CDR3, the DNA is TGTGCCAGCAGGGTTAAACACCGGGACAGCTTCTACAATGAGCAGTTCTTC.

The chain recombines TRBV2 with TRBJ2-3; D not certain. The germline V and J ends were trimmed by 4 bases and 8 bases, with 13 bases remaining between them. Looked up from germline, CDR1 is SNHLY and CDR2 is FYNNEI. This CDR3 is built from 13 residues. The CDR3 here is CASSVRTAPTQYF. CDR3 DNA: TGTGCCAGCAGTGTCCGTACAGCCCCTACGCAGTATTTT.

V and J are TRBV2 and TRBJ2-1; weak D call: TRBD1 (5 bases). The CDR3 spans 14 residues. Germline CDR1 and CDR2: SNHLY and FYNNEI. The V end lost 11 bases, the J end lost 8 bases, and 22 bases lay between the germline ends. The CDR3 reads CASQRGKSMDEQFF. CDR3 nucleotides: TGTGCCTCCCAAAGGGGTAAGTCTATGGATGAGCAGTTCTTC.

This clone appeared a single time. The chain carries TRBV29-1 and TRBJ1-2, with D perhaps matching TRBD1 (5 bases). Trimming removed 6 bases from V and 3 bases from J, with 11 bases in between. This CDR3 spans 12 amino acids. CDR1 and CDR2 from the germline V gene are SQVTM and ANQGSEA. The CDR3 region has the DNA TGCAGCGTCGTGGGAGGGGACTATGGCTACACCTTC. It yields the protein CSVVGGDYGYTF.

The V gene is TRBV10-3, the J gene TRBJ2-1, with 7 positions matching TRBD1. Germline V CDR1 and CDR2: ENHRY, SYGVKD. The ends lost 3 bases at V and 11 bases at J; junction bases unmatched: 4. This CDR3 has 12 residues. The CDR3 protein is CAISEGGAKQFF. The DNA for the CDR3 is TGTGCCATCAGTGAAGGGGGCGCGAAGCAGTTCTTC.

The genes are TRBV7-2 and TRBJ1-1, with D perhaps matching TRBD1 (5 bases). V was cut by 0 bases and J by 1 base, with 18 bases left in between. This CDR3 is 18 amino acids long. Germline V gene data show CDR1 as SGHTA and CDR2 as FQGNSA. The CDR3 spells CASSLAPFQQVSNTEAFF. The DNA of the CDR3 is TGTGCCAGCAGCTTAGCGCCTTTCCAACAGGTATCGAACACTGAAGCTTTCTTT.

This chain connects TRBV30 to TRBJ2-7; tentative D call: TRBD2 (6 bases). This CDR3 has 12 residues. Per germline, CDR1 GTSNPN and CDR2 SVGIG (reference sequence). The V and J ends lost 5 bases and 5 bases respectively, with 13 bases between them. CDR3 sequence: CAWVDGGDEQYF. In DNA, the CDR3 is TGTGCCTGGGTCGACGGCGGGGACGAGCAGTACTTC.

As for this clone: This sample includes further DNA sequences coding for the same CDR3. The chain recombines TRBV29-1 with TRBJ2-6; TRBD2 might be the D (6 bases). Trimming took off 3 bases at V and 2 bases at J, with 8 bases between the two ends. CDR1 and CDR2 from the germline V gene are SQVTM and ANQGSEA. The CDR3 contains 14 residues. The CDR3 DNA is TGCAGCGTTGACGGGGGAACTGGGGCCAACGTCCTGACTTTC. Amino acid sequence: CSVDGGTGANVLTF.

The sample holds one count of this clone. This sequence joins TRBV4-1 and TRBJ2-3, with 8 bases lining up with TRBD1. The J segment lost 4 bases and the V segment lost 1 base, leaving 7 bases of the junction unmatched. The germline V gene has CDR1 MGHRA and CDR2 YSYEKL. CDR3 length equals 16 residues. For the CDR3, the DNA is TGCGCCAGCAGCCAAGCGGACAGGGCGGTCGCAGATACGCAGTATTTT. This gives the protein CASSQADRAVADTQYF.

The genes are TRBV5-1 and TRBJ2-2; no clear D gene. The germline V gene encodes CDR1 SGHRS and CDR2 YFSETQ. V was cut by 1 base and J by 2 bases, with 9 bases left in between. There are 15 residues in the CDR3. The CDR3 spells CASSLSTDNTGELFF. CDR3 DNA sequence: TGCGCCAGCAGCTTGTCTACAGATAACACCGGGGAGCTGTTTTTT.

The chain is built from TRBV5-1 and TRBJ2-7; 9 bases match TRBD1. CDR1 is SGHRS and CDR2 is YFSETQ in the germline V gene. The CDR3 has 15 amino acids. Losses at the gene ends were 3 bases for V and 2 bases for J; bases not matched to a gene: 6. The CDR3 sequence is CASSSSGQGTYEQYF. The CDR3 region has the DNA TGCGCCAGCAGCTCCTCGGGACAGGGTACCTACGAGCAGTACTTC. Together with reference TRBV5-1 and TRBJ2-7, the CDR3 gives the full variable domain: KAGVTQTPRYLIKTRGQQVTLSCSPISGHRSVSWYQQTPGQGLQFLFEYFSETQRNKGNFPGRFSGRQFSNSRSEMNVSTLELGDSALYLCASSSSGQGTYEQYFGPGTRLTVT.

The CDR3 nucleotides are TGTGCCAGCAGCTCTGGGACTAGTCCTGAAAAACTGTTTTTT. This translates into CASSSGTSPEKLFF. The chain recombines TRBV7-2 with TRBJ1-4, with D possibly matching TRBD1 (5 bases). Germline V gives CDR1 SGHTA, CDR2 FQGNSA. The CDR3 loop spans 14 amino acids. Deletions cut 4 bases from V and 7 bases from J, with 13 bases between.

V gene TRBV7-9 combines with J gene TRBJ1-2, with no clear D. The CDR3 spans 15 residues. Trimming pared 1 base from V and 7 bases from J, leaving 16 bases between. The V gene's germline CDR1 is SEHNR and CDR2 FQNEAQ (reference sequence). In DNA, the CDR3 is TGTGCCAGCAGCTTAGGGTCGGAGGGTTCGGGTGGCTACACCTTC. Protein product: CASSLGSEGSGGYTF.

This chain joins TRBV12-5 and TRBJ2-1; D is ambiguous. CDR1 LGHNT and CDR2 FRNRAP come from the germline V gene. The CDR3 runs 15 residues. Trimming cost V 0 bases and J 3 bases, with 9 bases left between them. The CDR3 coding sequence is TGTGCTAGTGGTTTGGTACACGGAGACTACAATGAGCAGTTCTTC. Translating gives CASGLVHGDYNEQFF.

The chain combines TRBV6-5 with TRBJ2-7; tentative D call: TRBD1 (7 bases). CDR1 and CDR2 from the germline V gene are MNHEY and SVGAGI. Trimming removed 6 bases from V and 4 bases from J, with 16 bases in between. The CDR3 totals 14 residues. In nucleotides, the CDR3 is TGTGCCAGCAGCCGACAGGGACTTCTATACGAGCAGTACTTC. Residues: CASSRQGLLYEQYF.

The V and J genes are TRBV11-2 and TRBJ1-4; 8 bases line up with TRBD1. The germline gives CDR1 SGHAT, CDR2 FQNNGV. The CDR3 contains 14 residues. Germline trimming cut 5 bases from V and 7 bases from J; bases unmatched to any gene: 6. The CDR3 sequence is CASSPDRVREKLFF. For the CDR3, the DNA is TGTGCCAGCAGCCCGGACAGGGTTCGTGAAAAACTGTTTTTT.

This chain uses TRBV5-6 with TRBJ1-2, with 7 bases matching TRBD1. The germline CDR1 and CDR2 sequences are SGHDT and YYEEEE. After removal of 3 bases from V and 8 bases from J, the junction contained 10 bases not matched to a gene. The CDR3 is 14 residues long. The CDR3 is CASSWGQTFSGYTF. CDR3 in DNA: TGTGCCAGCAGCTGGGGACAGACCTTCAGCGGCTACACCTTC.

The chain links TRBV15 to TRBJ1-2, with unresolved D. V lost 1 base to trimming and J lost 8 bases, with 17 bases between them. CDR1 and CDR2 (germline): LNHNV, YYDKDF (reference sequence). The CDR3 loop spans 15 amino acids. The DNA for the CDR3 is TGTGCCACCAGCAGAGCTGGCGACGGGGATAGGGGCTACACCTTC. Encoded protein: CATSRAGDGDRGYTF.

This rearrangement joins TRBV28 to TRBJ1-3, with D unclear. The CDR3 consists of 15 residues. The germline gives CDR1 MDHEN, CDR2 SYDVKM. Between the trimmed V and J ends, which lost 3 bases and 0 bases, there was a span of 9 bases. The CDR3 region is CASSFATNSGNTIYF. The CDR3 nucleotides are TGTGCCAGCAGTTTTGCGACTAACTCTGGAAACACCATATATTTT.

The rearrangement uses TRBV4-1 and TRBJ2-7, with D possibly matching TRBD2 (5 bases). The CDR3 has 12 amino acids. Trimming took 6 bases from V and 7 from J, leaving 13 bases between them. Germline V gene data show CDR1 as MGHRA and CDR2 as YSYEKL. In DNA form, the CDR3 reads TGCGCCAGCAGTACCGAAACGGGGGAGCAGTACTTC. Encoded protein: CASSTETGEQYF.